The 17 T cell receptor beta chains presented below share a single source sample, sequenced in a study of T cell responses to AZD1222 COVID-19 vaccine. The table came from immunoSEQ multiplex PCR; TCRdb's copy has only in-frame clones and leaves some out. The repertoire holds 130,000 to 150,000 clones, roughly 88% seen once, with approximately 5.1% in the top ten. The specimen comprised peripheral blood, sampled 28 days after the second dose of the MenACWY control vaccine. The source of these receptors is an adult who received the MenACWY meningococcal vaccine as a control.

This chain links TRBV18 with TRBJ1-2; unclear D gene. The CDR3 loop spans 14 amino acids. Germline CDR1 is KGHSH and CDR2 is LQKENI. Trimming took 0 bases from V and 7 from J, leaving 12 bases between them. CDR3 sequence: CASSPPPPISGYTF. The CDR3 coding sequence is TGTGCCAGCTCACCACCTCCTCCCATAAGTGGCTACACCTTC.

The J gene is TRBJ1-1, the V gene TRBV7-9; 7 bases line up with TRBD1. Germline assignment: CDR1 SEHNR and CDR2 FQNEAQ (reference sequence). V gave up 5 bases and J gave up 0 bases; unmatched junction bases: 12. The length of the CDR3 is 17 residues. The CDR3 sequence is CASSPGTDALMNTEAFF. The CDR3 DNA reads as TGTGCCAGCAGCCCGGGGACAGATGCCCTCATGAACACTGAAGCTTTCTTT.

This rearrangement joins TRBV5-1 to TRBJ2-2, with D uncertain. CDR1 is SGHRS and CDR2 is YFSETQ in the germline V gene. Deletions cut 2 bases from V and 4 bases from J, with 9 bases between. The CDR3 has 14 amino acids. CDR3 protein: CASSLPWGTGELFF. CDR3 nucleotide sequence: TGCGCCAGCAGCTTACCATGGGGCACCGGGGAGCTGTTTTTT.

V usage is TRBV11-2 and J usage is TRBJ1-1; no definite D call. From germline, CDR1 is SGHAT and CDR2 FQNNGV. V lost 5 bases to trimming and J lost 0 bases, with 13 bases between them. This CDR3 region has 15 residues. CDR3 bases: TGTGCCAGCAGCCCCTCAGCGGGTTTGAACACTGAAGCTTTCTTT. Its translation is CASSPSAGLNTEAFF.

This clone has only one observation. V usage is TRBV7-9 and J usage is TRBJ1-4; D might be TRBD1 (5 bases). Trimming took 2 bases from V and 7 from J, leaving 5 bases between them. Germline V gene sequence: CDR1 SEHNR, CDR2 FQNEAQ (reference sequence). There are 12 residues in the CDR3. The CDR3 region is CASSLQGEKLFF. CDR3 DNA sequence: TGTGCCAGCAGCTTACAGGGTGAAAAACTGTTTTTT.

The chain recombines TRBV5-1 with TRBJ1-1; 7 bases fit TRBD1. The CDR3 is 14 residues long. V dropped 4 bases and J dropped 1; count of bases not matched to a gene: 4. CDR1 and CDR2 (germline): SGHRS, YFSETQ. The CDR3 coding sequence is TGCGCCAGCAGCAGGGGACAGCCGAACACTGAAGCTTTCTTT. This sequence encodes CASSRGQPNTEAFF.

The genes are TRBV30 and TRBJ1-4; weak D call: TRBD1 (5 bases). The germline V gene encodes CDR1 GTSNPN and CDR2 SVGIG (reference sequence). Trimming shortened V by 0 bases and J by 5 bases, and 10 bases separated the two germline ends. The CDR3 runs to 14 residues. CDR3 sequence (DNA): TGTGCCTGGAGTGTGGGGCGGAGAAATGAAAAACTGTTTTTT. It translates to CAWSVGRRNEKLFF.

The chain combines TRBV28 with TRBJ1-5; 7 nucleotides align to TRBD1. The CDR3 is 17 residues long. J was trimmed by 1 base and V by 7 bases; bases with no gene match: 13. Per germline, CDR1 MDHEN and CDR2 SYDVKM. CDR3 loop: CASITPPDRRSNQPQHF. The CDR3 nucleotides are TGTGCCAGCATAACCCCCCCGGACAGGAGAAGCAATCAGCCCCAGCATTTT.

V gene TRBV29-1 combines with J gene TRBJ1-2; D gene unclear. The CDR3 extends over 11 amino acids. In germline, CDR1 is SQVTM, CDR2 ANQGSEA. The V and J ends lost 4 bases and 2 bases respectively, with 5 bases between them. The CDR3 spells CSVGYNYGYTF. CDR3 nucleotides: TGCAGCGTTGGTTACAACTATGGCTACACCTTC.

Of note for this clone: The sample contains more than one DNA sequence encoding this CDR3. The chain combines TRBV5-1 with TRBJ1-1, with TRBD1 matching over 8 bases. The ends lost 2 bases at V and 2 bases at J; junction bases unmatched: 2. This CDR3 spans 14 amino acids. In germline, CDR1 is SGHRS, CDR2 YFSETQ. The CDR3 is CASSLQGGNTEAFF. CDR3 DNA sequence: TGCGCCAGCAGCTTACAGGGGGGTAACACTGAAGCTTTCTTT.

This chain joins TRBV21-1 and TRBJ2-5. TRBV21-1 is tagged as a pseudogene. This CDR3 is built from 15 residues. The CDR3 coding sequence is TGTGCCAGCAGCAAAGGTCGGCAGGGAGAAGAGACCCAGTACTTC. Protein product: CASSKGRQGEETQYF.

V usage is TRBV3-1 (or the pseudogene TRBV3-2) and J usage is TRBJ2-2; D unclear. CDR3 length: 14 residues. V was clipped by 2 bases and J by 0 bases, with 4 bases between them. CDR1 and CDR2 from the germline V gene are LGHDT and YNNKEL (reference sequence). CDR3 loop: CASSQRPNTGELFF. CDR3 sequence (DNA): TGTGCCAGCAGCCAAAGGCCGAACACCGGGGAGCTGTTTTTT.

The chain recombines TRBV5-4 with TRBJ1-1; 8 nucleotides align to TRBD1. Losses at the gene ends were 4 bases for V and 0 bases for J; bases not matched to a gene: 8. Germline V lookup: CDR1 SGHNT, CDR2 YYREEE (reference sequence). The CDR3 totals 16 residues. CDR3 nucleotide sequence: TGTGCCAGCAGCGCCGGACAGGGTGATATGAACACTGAAGCTTTCTTT. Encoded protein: CASSAGQGDMNTEAFF.

The CDR3 sequence: CASREGPTEAFF. The CDR3 DNA follows: TGTGCCAGCAGGGAGGGCCCCACTGAAGCTTTCTTT. The chain uses TRBV12-3 or TRBV12-4 and TRBJ1-1; unclear D gene. CDR3 length: 12 amino acids. The ends were cut back, 6 bases at V and 4 bases at J, with 9 bases in the middle.

In DNA form, the CDR3 reads TGTGCCATCAGTGAGCGTTTGGCTCGGCGGGGCGACACAGATACGCAGTATTTT. It codes for CAISERLARRGDTDTQYF. The V call is TRBV10-3, the J call TRBJ2-3; a possible D gene is TRBD2 (6 bases). Trimming removed 2 bases from V and 2 bases from J, with 20 bases in between. The germline gives CDR1 ENHRY, CDR2 SYGVKD. The CDR3 totals 18 residues.

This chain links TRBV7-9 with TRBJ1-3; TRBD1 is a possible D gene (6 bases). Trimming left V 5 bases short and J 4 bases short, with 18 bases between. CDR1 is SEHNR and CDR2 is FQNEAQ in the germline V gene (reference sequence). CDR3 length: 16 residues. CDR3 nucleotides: TGTGCCAGCAGCATAAGTCTGGCAGGGGCCGGAAACACCATATATTTT. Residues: CASSISLAGAGNTIYF.

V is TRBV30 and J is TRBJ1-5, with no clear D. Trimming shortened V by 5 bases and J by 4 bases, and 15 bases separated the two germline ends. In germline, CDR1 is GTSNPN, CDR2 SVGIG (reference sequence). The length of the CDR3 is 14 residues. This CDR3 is CAWGPPIPNQPQHF. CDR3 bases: TGTGCCTGGGGTCCCCCTATTCCGAATCAGCCCCAGCATTTT.